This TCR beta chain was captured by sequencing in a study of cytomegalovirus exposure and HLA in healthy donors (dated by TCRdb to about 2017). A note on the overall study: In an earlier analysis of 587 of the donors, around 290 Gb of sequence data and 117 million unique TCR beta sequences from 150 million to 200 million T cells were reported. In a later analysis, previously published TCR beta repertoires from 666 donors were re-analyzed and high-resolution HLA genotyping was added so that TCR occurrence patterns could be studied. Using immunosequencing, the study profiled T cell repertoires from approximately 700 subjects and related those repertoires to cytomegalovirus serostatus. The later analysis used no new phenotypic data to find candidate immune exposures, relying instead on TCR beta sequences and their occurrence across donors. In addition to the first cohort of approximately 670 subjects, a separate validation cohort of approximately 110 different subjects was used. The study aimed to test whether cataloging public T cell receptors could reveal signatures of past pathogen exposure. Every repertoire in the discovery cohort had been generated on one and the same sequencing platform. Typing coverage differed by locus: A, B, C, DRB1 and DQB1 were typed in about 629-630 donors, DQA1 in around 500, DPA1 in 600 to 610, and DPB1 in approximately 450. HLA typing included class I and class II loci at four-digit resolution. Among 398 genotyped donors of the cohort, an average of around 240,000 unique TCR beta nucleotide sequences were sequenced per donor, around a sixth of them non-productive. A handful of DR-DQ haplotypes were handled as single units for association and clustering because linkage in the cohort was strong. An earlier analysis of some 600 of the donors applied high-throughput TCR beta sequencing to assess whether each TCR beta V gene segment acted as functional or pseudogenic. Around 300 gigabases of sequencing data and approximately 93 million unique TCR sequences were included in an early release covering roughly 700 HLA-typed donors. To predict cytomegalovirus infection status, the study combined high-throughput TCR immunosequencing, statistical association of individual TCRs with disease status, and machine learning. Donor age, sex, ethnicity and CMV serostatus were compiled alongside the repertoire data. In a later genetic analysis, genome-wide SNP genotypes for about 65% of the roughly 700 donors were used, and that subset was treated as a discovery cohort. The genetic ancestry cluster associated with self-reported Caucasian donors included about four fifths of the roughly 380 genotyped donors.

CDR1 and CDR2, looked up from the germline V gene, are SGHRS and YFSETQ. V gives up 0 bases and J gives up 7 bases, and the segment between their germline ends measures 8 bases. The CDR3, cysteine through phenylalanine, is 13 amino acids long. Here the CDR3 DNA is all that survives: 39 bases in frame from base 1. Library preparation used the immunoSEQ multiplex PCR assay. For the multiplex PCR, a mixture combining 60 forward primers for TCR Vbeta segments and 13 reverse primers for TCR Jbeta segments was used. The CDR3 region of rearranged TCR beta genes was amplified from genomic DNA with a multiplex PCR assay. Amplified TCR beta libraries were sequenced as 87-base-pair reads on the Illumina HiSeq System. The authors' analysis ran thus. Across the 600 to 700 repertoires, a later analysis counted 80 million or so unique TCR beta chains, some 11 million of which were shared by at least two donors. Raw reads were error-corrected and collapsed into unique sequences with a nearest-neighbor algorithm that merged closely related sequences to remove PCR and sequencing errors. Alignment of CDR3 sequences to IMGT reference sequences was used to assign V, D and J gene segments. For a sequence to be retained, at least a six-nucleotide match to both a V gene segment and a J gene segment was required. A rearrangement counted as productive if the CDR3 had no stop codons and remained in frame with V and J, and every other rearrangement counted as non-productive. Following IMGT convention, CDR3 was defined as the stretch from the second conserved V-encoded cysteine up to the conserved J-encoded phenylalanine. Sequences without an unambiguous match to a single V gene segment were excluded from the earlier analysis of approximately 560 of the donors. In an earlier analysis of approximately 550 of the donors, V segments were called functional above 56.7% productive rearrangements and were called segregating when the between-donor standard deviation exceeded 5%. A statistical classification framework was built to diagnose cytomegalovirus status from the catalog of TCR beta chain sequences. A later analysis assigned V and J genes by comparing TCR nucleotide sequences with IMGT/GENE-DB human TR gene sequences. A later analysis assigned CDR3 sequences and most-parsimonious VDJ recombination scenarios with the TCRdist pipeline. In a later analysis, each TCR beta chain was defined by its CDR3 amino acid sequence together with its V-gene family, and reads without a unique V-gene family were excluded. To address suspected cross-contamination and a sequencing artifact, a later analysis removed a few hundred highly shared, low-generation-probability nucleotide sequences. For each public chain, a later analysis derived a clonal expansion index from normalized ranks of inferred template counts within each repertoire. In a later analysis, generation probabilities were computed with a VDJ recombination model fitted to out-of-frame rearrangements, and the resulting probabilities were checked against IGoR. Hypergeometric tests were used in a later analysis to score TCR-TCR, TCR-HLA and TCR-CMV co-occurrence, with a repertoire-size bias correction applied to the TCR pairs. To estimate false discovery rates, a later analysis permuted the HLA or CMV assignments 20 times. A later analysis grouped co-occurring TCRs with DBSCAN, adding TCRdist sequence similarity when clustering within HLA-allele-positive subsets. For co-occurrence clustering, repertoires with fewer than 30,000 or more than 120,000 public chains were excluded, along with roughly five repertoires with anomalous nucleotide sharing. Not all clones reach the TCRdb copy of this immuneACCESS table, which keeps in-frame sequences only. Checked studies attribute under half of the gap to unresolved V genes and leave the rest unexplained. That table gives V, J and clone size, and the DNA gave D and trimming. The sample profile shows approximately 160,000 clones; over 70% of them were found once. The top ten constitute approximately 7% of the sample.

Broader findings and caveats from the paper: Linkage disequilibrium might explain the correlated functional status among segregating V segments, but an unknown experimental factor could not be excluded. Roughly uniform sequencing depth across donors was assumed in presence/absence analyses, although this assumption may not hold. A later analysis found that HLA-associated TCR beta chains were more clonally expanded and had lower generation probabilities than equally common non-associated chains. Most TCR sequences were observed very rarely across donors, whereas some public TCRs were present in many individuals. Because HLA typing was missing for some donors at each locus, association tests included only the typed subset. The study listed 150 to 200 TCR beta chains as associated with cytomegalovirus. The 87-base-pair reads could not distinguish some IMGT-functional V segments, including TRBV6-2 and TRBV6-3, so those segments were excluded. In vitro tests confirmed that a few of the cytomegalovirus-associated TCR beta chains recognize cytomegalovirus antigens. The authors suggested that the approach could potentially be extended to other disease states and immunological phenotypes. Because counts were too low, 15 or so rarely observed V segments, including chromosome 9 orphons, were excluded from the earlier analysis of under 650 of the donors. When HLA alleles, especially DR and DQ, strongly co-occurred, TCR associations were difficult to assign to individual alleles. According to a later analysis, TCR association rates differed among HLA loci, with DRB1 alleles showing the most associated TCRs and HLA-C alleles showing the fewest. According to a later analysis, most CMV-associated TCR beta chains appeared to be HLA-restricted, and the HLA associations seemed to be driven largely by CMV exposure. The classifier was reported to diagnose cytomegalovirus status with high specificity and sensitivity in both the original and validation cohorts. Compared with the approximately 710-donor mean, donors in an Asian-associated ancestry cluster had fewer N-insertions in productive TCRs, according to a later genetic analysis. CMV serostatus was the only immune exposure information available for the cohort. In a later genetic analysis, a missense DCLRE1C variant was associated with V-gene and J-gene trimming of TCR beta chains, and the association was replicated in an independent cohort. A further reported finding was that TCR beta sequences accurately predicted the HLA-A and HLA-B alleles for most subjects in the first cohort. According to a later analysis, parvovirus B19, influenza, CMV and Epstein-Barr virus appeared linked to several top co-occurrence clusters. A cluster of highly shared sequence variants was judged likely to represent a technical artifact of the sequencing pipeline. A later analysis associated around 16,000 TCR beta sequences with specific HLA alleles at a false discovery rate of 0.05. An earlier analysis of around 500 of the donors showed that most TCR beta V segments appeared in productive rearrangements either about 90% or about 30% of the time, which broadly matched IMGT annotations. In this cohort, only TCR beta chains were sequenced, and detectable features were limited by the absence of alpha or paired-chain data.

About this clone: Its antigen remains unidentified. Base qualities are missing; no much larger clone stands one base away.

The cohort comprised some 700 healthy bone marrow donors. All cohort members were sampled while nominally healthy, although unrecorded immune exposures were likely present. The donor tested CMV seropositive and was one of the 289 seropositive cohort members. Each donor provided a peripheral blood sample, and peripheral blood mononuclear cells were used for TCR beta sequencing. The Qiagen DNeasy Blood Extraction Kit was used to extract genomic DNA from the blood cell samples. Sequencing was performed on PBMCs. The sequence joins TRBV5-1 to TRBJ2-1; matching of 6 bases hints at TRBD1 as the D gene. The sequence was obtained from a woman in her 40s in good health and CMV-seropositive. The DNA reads TGCGCCAGCAGCTTGGACAGGGCGAATGAGCAGTTCTTC. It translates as CASSLDRANEQFF.